This entry concerns a single T cell receptor beta chain. Its antigen remains unknown. Germline assignment: CDR1 DFQATT and CDR2 SNEGSKA (reference sequence). This CDR3 spans 17 amino acids. J lost 4 bases, V lost 4 bases, and 17 bases had no gene match. Inclusion characteristics of ophthalmopathy patients comprised a Clinical Activity Score of at least 3, a NOSPECS grade of at least 4, and duration under 3 months. Source material for PBMCs was less than 12 ml fresh peripheral blood. This entry is derived from a study of T cells in Graves' hyperthyroidism and ophthalmopathy. Study in general: Once the initial diagnosis was made, peripheral blood was obtained before any treatment. Findings of the study overall: Clonotypes that were expanded in thyroid above 0.001 mostly appeared in blood too.

Amplification yielded TCR beta CDR3 regions, with RNA transcripts as the source. HTBI primers were used for first-round RT-PCR of the TCR CDR3. TCRdb itself ran the multiplex PCR reads through MiXCR, one entry per CDR3 protein. This table has around 500,000 distinct CDR3 sequences, about 16% appearing once. The clonotype was recovered from a woman aged 30 to 39 with Graves' ophthalmopathy. The sequencing input was blood. V gene TRBV20-1 combines with J gene TRBJ2-7, with 9 bases that match TRBD2. The CDR3 nucleotides read TGCAGTGCTAAGGGTTTTGAACGGCTAGCGGGAAGATACGAGCAGTACTTC. This sequence encodes CSAKGFERLAGRYEQYF.